The rows below give T cell receptor beta chains drawn from one sample of a study of blood T cell repertoires in COVID-19. Generated by immunoSEQ multiplex PCR, the TCRdb table keeps only in-frame clones and is missing some. Here the sample spans around 300,000 clones, around 90% being singletons. What was sequenced was peripheral blood. The receptors derive from a man younger than 35 with active or convalescent COVID-19. CDR3s include the opening cysteine and the closing phenylalanine or tryptophan.

j_call,v_call,cdr3_aa
TRBJ1-5,TRBV20-1,CSASTLGQGNQPQHF
TRBJ2-3,TRBV10-3,CAISEQLAGKGDTQYF
TRBJ1-2,TRBV15,CATSRGADYGYTF
TRBJ2-7,TRBV4-1,CASSQEQWGSSYEQYF
TRBJ2-1,TRBV7-9,CASSLKASYNEQFF
TRBJ2-7,TRBV12-5,CASGLVLRGQGPAEQYF
TRBJ1-2,TRBV5-1,CASSPEGGPNYGYTF
TRBJ1-1,TRBV11-2,CASSFPGRTEAFF
TRBJ2-1,TRBV13,CASSQRQGYEQFF
TRBJ2-2,TRBV9,CASSARRTSGSFGGELFF
TRBJ1-5,TRBV2,CASRRHYSNQPQHF
TRBJ1-4,TRBV5-4,CASSRDRSNEKLFF
TRBJ2-7,TRBV21-1,CASSNINTSGGVSSSYEQYF
TRBJ1-4,TRBV15,CATSRGPVGQINEKLFF
TRBJ1-5,TRBV6-2/TRBV6-3,CASSTKLTGQPQHF
TRBJ2-3,TRBV5-5,CASGGRASGTDTQYF
TRBJ1-3,TRBV4-1,CASSQDRDRSSGNTIYF
TRBJ1-2,TRBV9,CASSGTGLGIYGYTF
TRBJ2-1,TRBV9,CASSVGSGGSGLGEEQFF
TRBJ2-3,TRBV6-4,CASSIAGGTDTQYF
TRBJ1-2,TRBV2,CASNGVSTNYGYTF
TRBJ2-7,TRBV3-1/TRBV3-2,CASSQDGRGLSYEQYF
TRBJ1-1,TRBV10-3,CAISGVDTEAFF
TRBJ2-5,TRBV6-5,CAIQPGGGMETQYF
TRBJ1-4,TRBV5-1,CASSLVRSGANNEKLFF
TRBJ1-1,TRBV15,CATSRELVNTEAFF
TRBJ1-2,TRBV19,CASSIVDVRGSIPYGYTF
TRBJ2-2,TRBV2,CATHSGRSDTGELFF
TRBJ2-5,TRBV5-1,CASSLQGLAGGETQYF
TRBJ1-5,TRBV10-1,CASSLDRVNQPQHF
TRBJ1-5,TRBV6-5,CASRIGTAQNQPQHF